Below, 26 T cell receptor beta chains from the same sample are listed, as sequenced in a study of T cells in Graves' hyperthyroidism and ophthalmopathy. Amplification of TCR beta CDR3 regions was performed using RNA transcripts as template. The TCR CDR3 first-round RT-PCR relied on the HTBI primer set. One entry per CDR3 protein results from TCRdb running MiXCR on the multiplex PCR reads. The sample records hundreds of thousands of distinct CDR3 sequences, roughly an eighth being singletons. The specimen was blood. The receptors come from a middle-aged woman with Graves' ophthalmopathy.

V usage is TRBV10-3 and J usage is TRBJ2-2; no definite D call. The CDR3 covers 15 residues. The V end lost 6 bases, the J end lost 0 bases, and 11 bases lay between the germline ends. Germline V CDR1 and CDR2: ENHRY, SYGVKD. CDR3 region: CAISPGPSNTGELFF. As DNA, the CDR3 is TGTGCCATCAGCCCCGGACCCTCGAACACCGGGGAGCTGTTTTTT.

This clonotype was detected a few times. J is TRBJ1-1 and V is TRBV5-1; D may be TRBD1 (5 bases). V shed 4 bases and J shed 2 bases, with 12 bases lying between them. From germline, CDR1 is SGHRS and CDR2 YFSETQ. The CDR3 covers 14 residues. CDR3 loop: CASSLRQPNTEAFF. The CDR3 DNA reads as TGCGCCAGCAGCCTCCGACAGCCTAACACTGAAGCTTTCTTT.

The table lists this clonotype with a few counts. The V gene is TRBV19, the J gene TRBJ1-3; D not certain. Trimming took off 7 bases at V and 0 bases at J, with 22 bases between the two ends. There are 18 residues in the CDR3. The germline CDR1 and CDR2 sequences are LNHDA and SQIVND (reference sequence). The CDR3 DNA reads TGTGCCAGTACCAGCACCCGAGCCGCTACCCACTCTGGAAACACCATATATTTT. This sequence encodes CASTSTRAATHSGNTIYF.

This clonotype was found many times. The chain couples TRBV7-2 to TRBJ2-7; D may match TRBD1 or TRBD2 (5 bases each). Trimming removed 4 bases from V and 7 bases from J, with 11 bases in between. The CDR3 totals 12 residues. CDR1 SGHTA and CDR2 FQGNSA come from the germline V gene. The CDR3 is CASSSDGGEQYF. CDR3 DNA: TGTGCCAGCAGCTCGGATGGGGGAGAGCAGTACTTC.

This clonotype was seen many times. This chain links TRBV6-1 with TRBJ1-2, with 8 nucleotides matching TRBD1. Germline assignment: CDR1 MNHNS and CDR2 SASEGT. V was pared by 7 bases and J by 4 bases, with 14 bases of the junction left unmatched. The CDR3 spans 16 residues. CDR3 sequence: CASITNRDRRFYGYTF. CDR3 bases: TGTGCCAGCATAACTAACCGGGACAGGAGATTCTATGGCTACACCTTC.

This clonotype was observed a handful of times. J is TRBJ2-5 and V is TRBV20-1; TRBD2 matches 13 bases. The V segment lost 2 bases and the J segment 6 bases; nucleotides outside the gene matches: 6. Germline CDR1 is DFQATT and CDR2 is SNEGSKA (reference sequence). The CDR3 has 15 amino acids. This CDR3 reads CSARRTSGGLKTQYF. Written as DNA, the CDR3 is TGCAGTGCTAGAAGGACTAGCGGGGGCCTAAAGACCCAGTACTTC.

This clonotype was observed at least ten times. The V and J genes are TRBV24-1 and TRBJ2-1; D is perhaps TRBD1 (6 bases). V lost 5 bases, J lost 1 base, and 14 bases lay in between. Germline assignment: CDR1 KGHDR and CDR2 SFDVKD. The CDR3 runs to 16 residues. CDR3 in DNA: TGTGCCACCAGTGCTGAGGGGGAAGGGTCCTACAATGAGCAGTTCTTC. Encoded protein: CATSAEGEGSYNEQFF.

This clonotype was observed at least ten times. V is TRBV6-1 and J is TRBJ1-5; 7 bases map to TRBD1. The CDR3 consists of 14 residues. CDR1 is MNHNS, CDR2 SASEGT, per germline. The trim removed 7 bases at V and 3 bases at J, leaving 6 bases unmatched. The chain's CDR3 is CASKDRVYNQPQHF. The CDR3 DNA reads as TGTGCCAGCAAAGACAGGGTATACAATCAGCCCCAGCATTTT.

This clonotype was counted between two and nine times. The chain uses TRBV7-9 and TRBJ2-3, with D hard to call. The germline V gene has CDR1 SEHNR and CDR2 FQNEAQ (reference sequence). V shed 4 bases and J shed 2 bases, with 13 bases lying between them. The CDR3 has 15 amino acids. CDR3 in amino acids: CASSWVSENTDTQYF. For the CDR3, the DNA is TGTGCCAGCAGCTGGGTATCGGAGAACACAGATACGCAGTATTTT.

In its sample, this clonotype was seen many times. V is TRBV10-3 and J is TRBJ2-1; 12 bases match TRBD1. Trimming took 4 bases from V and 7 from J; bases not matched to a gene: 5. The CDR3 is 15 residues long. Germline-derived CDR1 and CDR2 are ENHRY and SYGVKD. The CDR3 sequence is CAISGDRGRRNEQFF. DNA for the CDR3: TGTGCCATCAGTGGGGACAGGGGGCGCAGGAATGAGCAGTTCTTC.

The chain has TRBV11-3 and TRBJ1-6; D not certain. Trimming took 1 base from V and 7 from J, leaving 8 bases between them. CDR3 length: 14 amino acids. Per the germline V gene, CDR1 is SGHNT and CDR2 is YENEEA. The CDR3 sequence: CASSLGPGNSPLHF. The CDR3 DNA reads TGTGCCAGCAGCTTAGGTCCGGGGAATTCACCCCTCCACTTT. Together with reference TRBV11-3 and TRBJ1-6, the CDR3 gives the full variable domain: EAGVVQSPRYKIIEKKQPVAFWCNPISGHNTLYWYLQNLGQGPELLIRYENEEAVDDSQLPKDRFSAERLKGVDSTLKIQPAELGDSAVYLCASSLGPGNSPLHFGNGTRLTVT.

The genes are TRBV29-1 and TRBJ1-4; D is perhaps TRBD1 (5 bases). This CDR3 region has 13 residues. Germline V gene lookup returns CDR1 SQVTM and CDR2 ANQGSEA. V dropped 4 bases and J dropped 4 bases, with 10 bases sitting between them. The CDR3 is CSVVGQGNEKLFF. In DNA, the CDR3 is TGCAGCGTTGTTGGTCAGGGTAATGAAAAACTGTTTTTT.

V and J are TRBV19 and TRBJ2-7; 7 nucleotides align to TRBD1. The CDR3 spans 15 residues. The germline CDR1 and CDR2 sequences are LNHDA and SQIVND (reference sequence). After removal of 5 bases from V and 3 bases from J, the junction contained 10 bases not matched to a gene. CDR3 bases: TGTGCCAGTAGTCGACAGGGAAGTTTCATCTACGAGCAGTACTTC. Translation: CASSRQGSFIYEQYF.

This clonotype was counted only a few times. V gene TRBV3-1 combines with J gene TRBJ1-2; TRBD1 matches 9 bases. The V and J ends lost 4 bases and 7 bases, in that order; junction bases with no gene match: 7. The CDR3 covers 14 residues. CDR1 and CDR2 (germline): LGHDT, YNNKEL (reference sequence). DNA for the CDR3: TGTGCCAGCAGCCCAAAACAGGGGGCGCGTGGCTACACCTTC. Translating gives CASSPKQGARGYTF.

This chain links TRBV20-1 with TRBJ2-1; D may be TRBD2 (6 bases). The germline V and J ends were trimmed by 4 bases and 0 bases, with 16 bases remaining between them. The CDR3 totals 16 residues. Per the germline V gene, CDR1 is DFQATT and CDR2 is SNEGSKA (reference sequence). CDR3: CSAIGSVMGSYNEQFF. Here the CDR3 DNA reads TGCAGTGCTATCGGGAGCGTCATGGGCTCCTACAATGAGCAGTTCTTC.

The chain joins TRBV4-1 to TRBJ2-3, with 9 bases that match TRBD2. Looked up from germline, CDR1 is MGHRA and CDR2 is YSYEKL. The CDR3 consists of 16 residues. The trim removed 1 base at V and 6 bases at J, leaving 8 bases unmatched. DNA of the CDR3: TGCGCCAGCAGCCAAGTCGGTGCGGGGGGGCCGGATACGCAGTATTTT. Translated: CASSQVGAGGPDTQYF.

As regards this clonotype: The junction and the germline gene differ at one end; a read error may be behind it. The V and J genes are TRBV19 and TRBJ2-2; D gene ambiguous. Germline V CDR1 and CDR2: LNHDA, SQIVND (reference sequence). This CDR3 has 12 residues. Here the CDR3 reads CASSVDLRELFF. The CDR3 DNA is TGTGCCAGTAGTGTAGACCTCCGGGAGCTGTTTTTT.

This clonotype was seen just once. The DNA of the CDR3 is TGCAGTGCTGGACAAACCGGGACGGCCGTCAATGGCTACACCTTC. Amino acid sequence: CSAGQTGTAVNGYTF. The chain employs TRBV20-1 and TRBJ1-2; tentatively, D is TRBD1 (5 bases). Per the germline V gene, CDR1 is DFQATT and CDR2 is SNEGSKA (reference sequence). The CDR3 runs 15 residues. V gave up 5 bases and J gave up 6 bases, with 22 bases separating them.

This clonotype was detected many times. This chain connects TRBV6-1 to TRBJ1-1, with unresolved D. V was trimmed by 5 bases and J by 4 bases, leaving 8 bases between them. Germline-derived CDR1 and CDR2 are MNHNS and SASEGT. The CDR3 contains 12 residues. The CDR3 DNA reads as TGTGCCAGCAGTCCGGGGAGCACTGAAGCTTTCTTT. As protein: CASSPGSTEAFF.

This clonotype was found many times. This chain's CDR3 is CASSLSGPEQPQHF. CDR3 in DNA: TGCGCCAGCAGCTTGTCAGGGCCAGAGCAGCCCCAGCATTTT. This chain connects TRBV5-1 to TRBJ1-5; perhaps TRBD1 as D (5 bases). V was cut by 1 base and J by 7 bases, with 12 bases left in between. CDR1 and CDR2 from the germline V gene are SGHRS and YFSETQ. The CDR3 has 14 residues.

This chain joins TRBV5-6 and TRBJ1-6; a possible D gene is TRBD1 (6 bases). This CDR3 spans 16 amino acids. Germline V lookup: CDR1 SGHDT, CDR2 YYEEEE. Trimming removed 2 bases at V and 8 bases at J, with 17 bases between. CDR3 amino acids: CASSFRQAYPYSPLHF. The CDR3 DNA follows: TGTGCCAGCAGCTTCCGACAGGCCTACCCGTATTCACCCCTCCACTTT.

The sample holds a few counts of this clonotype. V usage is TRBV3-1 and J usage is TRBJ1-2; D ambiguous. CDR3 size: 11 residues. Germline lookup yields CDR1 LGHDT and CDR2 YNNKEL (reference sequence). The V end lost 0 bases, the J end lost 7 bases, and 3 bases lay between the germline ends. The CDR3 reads CASSQELGYTF. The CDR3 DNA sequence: TGTGCCAGCAGCCAAGAGCTTGGCTACACCTTC.

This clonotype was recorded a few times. CDR3 amino acids: CASTSVGLNTEAFF. The CDR3 nucleotides are TGTGCCAGCACCTCTGTGGGGTTGAACACTGAAGCTTTCTTT. This rearrangement joins TRBV6-1 to TRBJ1-1; no clear D. Germline lookup yields CDR1 MNHNS and CDR2 SASEGT. Trimming stripped 7 bases from V and 0 bases from J, with 12 bases between. This CDR3 has 14 amino acids.

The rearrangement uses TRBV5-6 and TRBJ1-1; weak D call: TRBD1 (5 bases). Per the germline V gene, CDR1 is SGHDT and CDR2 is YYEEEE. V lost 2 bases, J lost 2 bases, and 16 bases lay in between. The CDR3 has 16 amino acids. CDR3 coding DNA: TGTGCCAGCAGCTTCCCTCCAGGGCAGGCCAACACTGAAGCTTTCTTT. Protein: CASSFPPGQANTEAFF.

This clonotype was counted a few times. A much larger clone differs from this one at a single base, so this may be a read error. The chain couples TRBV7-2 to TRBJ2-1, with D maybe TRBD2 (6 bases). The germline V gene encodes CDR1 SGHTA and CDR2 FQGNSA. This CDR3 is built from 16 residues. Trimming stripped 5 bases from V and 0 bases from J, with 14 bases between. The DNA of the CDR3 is TGTGCCAGCAGCCGCCCGGAGGGGAGCTCCTACAATGAGCAGTTCTTC. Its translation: CASSRPEGSSYNEQFF. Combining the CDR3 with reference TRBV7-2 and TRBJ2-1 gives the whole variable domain GAGVSQSPSNKVTEKGKDVELRCDPISGHTALYWYRQSLGQGLEFLIYFQGNSAPDKSGLPSDRFSAERTGGSVSTLTIQRTQQEDSAVYLCASSRPEGSSYNEQFFGPGTRLTVL.

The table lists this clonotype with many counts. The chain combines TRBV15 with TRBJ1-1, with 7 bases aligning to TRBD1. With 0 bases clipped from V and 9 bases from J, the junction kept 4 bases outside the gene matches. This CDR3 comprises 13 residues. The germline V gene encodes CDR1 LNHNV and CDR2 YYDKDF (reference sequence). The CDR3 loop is CATSRERQGKAFF. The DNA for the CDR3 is TGTGCCACCAGCAGAGAACGACAGGGTAAAGCTTTCTTT.